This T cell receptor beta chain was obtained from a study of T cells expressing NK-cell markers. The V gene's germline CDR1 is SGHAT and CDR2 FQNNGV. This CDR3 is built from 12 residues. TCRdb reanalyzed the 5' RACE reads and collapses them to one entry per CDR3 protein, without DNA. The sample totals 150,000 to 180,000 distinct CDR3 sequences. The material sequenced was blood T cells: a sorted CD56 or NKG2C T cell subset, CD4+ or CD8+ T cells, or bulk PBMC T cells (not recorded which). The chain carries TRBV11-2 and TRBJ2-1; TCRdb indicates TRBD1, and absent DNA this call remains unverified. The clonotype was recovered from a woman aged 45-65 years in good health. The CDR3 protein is CASSPGSDEQFF.